These 27 T cell receptor beta chains were all obtained from the same sample, sequenced in a study of T cell responses to AZD1222 COVID-19 vaccine. TCRdb keeps only in-frame clones here, not all; method: immunoSEQ multiplex PCR. The table records about 120,000 clones, 75% to 90% of them present only once. The source material was peripheral blood, sampled on day 0 of AZD1222 vaccination. The receptors derive from an adult in good health.

This chain links TRBV11-2 with TRBJ1-1; no firm D call. The germline V gene encodes CDR1 SGHAT and CDR2 FQNNGV. V shed 1 base and J shed 1 base, with 4 bases lying between them. The CDR3 loop spans 13 amino acids. CDR3 coding DNA: TGTGCCAGCAGCTTAGCGGGGAACACTGAAGCTTTCTTT. Translating it yields CASSLAGNTEAFF.

The gene calls are TRBV29-1 and TRBJ2-2; 8 nucleotides match TRBD1. Germline CDR1 SQVTM, CDR2 ANQGSEA. This CDR3 is 15 amino acids long. Trimming took 4 bases from V and 5 from J; bases not matched to a gene: 9. The CDR3 DNA reads as TGCAGCGTTGCAACGGACAGGGTTAGGACCGGGGAGCTGTTTTTT. Protein sequence: CSVATDRVRTGELFF.

The chain recombines TRBV3-1 (or the pseudogene TRBV3-2) with TRBJ2-3, with a weak D call TRBD2 (7 bases). In germline, CDR1 is LGHDT, CDR2 YNNKEL (reference sequence). The CDR3 has 16 residues. The germline V and J ends were trimmed by 2 bases and 3 bases, with 15 bases remaining between them. The CDR3 is CASSQTRGGGTDTQYF. CDR3 nucleotide sequence: TGTGCCAGCAGCCAAACTCGGGGAGGGGGGACAGATACGCAGTATTTT.

This clone occurred once. This rearrangement joins TRBV7-6 to TRBJ1-2; the D gene is possibly TRBD1 (5 bases). Trimming pared 5 bases from V and 8 bases from J, leaving 21 bases between. The CDR3 contains 15 residues. Looked up from germline, CDR1 is SGHVS and CDR2 is FNYEAQ. The CDR3 reads CASSPGGQGTGGYTF. In DNA form, the CDR3 reads TGTGCCAGCAGCCCTGGGGGTCAGGGAACGGGAGGCTACACCTTC.

This chain joins TRBV7-8 and TRBJ2-1, with D hard to call. Germline lookup yields CDR1 SGHVS and CDR2 FQNEAQ. The CDR3 has 16 amino acids. Trimming removed 2 bases from V and 4 bases from J, with 15 bases in between. In DNA, the CDR3 is TGTGCCAGCAGCTTAATTGACGGTCGACCTTACAATGAGCAGTTCTTC. Protein: CASSLIDGRPYNEQFF.

This rearrangement joins TRBV6-2 or TRBV6-3 to TRBJ2-4; possible D gene TRBD2, 6 bases. Deletions cut 0 bases from V and 0 bases from J, with 9 bases between. The germline gives CDR1 MNHEY, CDR2 SVGEGT. This CDR3 is built from 16 residues. CDR3 amino acids: CASSYSAGLAKNIQYF. The DNA of the CDR3 is TGTGCCAGCAGTTACTCGGCGGGGCTAGCCAAAAACATTCAGTACTTC.

The chain uses TRBV18 and TRBJ2-1; D is perhaps TRBD2 (6 bases). V was cut by 5 bases and J by 0 bases, with 8 bases left in between. Germline V gene sequence: CDR1 KGHSH, CDR2 LQKENI. The CDR3 runs 14 residues. CDR3 nucleotide sequence: TGTGCCAGCTCAGCGCGGGACTCCTACAATGAGCAGTTCTTC. Translation: CASSARDSYNEQFF.

This clone was seen just once. This chain uses TRBV5-1 with TRBJ2-5; perhaps TRBD2 as D (5 bases). Germline-derived CDR1 and CDR2 are SGHRS and YFSETQ. V was pared by 4 bases and J by 5 bases, with 15 bases between. The CDR3 sequence is 14 residues long. The CDR3 sequence: CASSPLGAQETQYF. In DNA form, the CDR3 reads TGCGCCAGCAGCCCACTGGGAGCACAGGAGACCCAGTACTTC.

The chain joins TRBV6-5 to TRBJ2-7; TRBD1 is a possible D gene (6 bases). The germline V gene encodes CDR1 MNHEY and CDR2 SVGAGI. Trimming pared 6 bases from V and 3 bases from J, leaving 12 bases between. This CDR3 contains 13 residues. The CDR3 protein is CASRRTVDYEQYF. The CDR3 nucleotides read TGTGCCAGCAGACGGACAGTAGACTACGAGCAGTACTTC.

The rearrangement uses TRBV5-1 and TRBJ1-2; no reliable D call. Trimming pared 3 bases from V and 6 bases from J, leaving 15 bases between. CDR3 length: 14 amino acids. Germline V CDR1 and CDR2: SGHRS, YFSETQ. CDR3 amino acids: CASSSLDPTNGYTF. CDR3 in DNA: TGCGCCAGCAGCTCCCTAGACCCGACGAATGGCTACACCTTC.

This clone occurred once. The genes are TRBV28 and TRBJ1-2; no firm D call. This CDR3 is built from 14 residues. Trimming left V 6 bases short and J 0 bases short, with 11 bases between. The germline V gene encodes CDR1 MDHEN and CDR2 SYDVKM. The CDR3 DNA reads as TGTGCCAGCAGCCGGGGATGGGCTAACTATGGCTACACCTTC. It encodes CASSRGWANYGYTF.

The V and J genes are TRBV5-1 and TRBJ2-1; TRBD2 matches 11 bases. With V trimmed by 2 bases and J by 8 bases, 6 bases remained unmatched. CDR1 and CDR2 from the germline V gene are SGHRS and YFSETQ. This CDR3 spans 15 amino acids. CDR3: CASSFLVAGGYEQFF. CDR3 in DNA: TGCGCCAGCAGCTTTTTAGTAGCGGGAGGGTATGAGCAGTTCTTC.

The rearrangement links TRBV7-2 to TRBJ1-3; 7 nucleotides line up with TRBD1. Trimming removed 1 base from V and 5 bases from J; junction bases left unmatched: 5. Germline V gene lookup returns CDR1 SGHTA and CDR2 FQGNSA. CDR3 size: 15 residues. The CDR3 spells CASSLVRDSRNTIYF. The CDR3, as DNA: TGTGCCAGCAGCTTAGTCCGGGACAGTCGAAACACCATATATTTT.

The V gene is TRBV5-1, the J gene TRBJ2-3; D uncertain. V lost 0 bases and J lost 1, with 3 bases in between. Germline V gives CDR1 SGHRS, CDR2 YFSETQ. The CDR3 covers 13 residues. The CDR3 DNA sequence: TGCGCCAGCAGCTTGGATGGCACAGATACGCAGTATTTT. This gives the protein CASSLDGTDTQYF.

The V and J genes are TRBV27 and TRBJ2-7; no clear D. V lost 5 bases to trimming and J lost 5 bases, with 19 bases between them. The CDR3 length is 15 residues. CDR1 is MNHEY, CDR2 SMNVEV, per germline (reference sequence). The DNA of the CDR3 is TGTGCCAGCAGTCTAAAGGCCAAGCACCTGAACGAGCAGTACTTC. Translation: CASSLKAKHLNEQYF.

This chain links TRBV7-9 with TRBJ2-7; D is possibly TRBD1 (7 bases). The CDR3 runs 17 residues. Per the germline V gene, CDR1 is SEHNR and CDR2 is FQNEAQ (reference sequence). V was trimmed by 2 bases and J by 9 bases, leaving 26 bases between them. As DNA, the CDR3 is TGTGCCAGCAGCTTATGGGCCGGGACAGTAAGTTCGCGGGGGCAGTACTTC. Its translation: CASSLWAGTVSSRGQYF.

The rearrangement joins TRBV5-6 to TRBJ1-3; the D gene is possibly TRBD1 (5 bases). The CDR3 is 17 residues long. V was trimmed by 4 bases and J by 1 base, leaving 18 bases between them. Germline values: CDR1 SGHDT, CDR2 YYEEEE. DNA of the CDR3: TGTGCCAGCAGCCCAGGGTACGACAGAAATTCTGGAAACACCATATATTTT. It translates to CASSPGYDRNSGNTIYF.

The chain joins TRBV5-1 to TRBJ2-2; weak D call: TRBD1 (6 bases). V was pared by 6 bases and J by 2 bases, with 23 bases between. This CDR3 is 18 amino acids long. From germline, CDR1 is SGHRS and CDR2 YFSETQ. DNA of the CDR3: TGCGCCAGCAAGAGGGACCCGTACGGGGACACCAACACCGGGGAGCTGTTTTTT. It specifies CASKRDPYGDTNTGELFF.

The V call is TRBV2, the J call TRBJ1-5; D may be TRBD1 (5 bases). This CDR3 has 15 residues. The V and J ends lost 0 bases and 9 bases respectively, with 15 bases between them. Germline V lookup: CDR1 SNHLY, CDR2 FYNNEI. For the CDR3, the DNA is TGTGCCAGCAGTGAAGCGGGACTGGTCCTAGGGCCCCAGCATTTT. Translating gives CASSEAGLVLGPQHF.

The V call is TRBV19, the J call TRBJ2-2; 8 bases match TRBD1. Losses at the gene ends were 7 bases for V and 2 bases for J; bases not matched to a gene: 6. The germline V gene encodes CDR1 LNHDA and CDR2 SQIVND (reference sequence). The CDR3 runs 15 residues. Written as DNA, the CDR3 is TGTGCCAGTAATTTAGGACAGGGTAACACCGGGGAGCTGTTTTTT. This sequence encodes CASNLGQGNTGELFF.

The chain combines TRBV19 with TRBJ2-7, with 11 bases matching TRBD1. This CDR3 is 16 amino acids long. V shed 5 bases, J shed 2 bases, and the junction held 8 bases outside the gene matches. The germline gives CDR1 LNHDA, CDR2 SQIVND (reference sequence). CDR3 DNA sequence: TGTGCCAGTAGTGTCCGTCCGGGACAGGGGGCCTACGAGCAGTACTTC. Its protein is CASSVRPGQGAYEQYF. Using reference TRBV19 and TRBJ2-7 for the parts outside the CDR3, the full variable domain is DGGITQSPKYLFRKEGQNVTLSCEQNLNHDAMYWYRQDPGQGLRLIYYSQIVNDFQKGDIAEGYSVSREKKESFPLTVTSAQKNPTAFYLCASSVRPGQGAYEQYFGPGTRLTVT.

The sample holds one count of this clone. The chain links TRBV10-3 to TRBJ2-5, with 8 bases lining up with TRBD2. The junction had 6 bases not matched to a gene; V was cut back by 8 bases and J by 1 base. In germline, CDR1 is ENHRY, CDR2 SYGVKD. This CDR3 region has 14 residues. This chain's CDR3 is CAISGGVVQETQYF. The DNA of the CDR3 is TGTGCCATCTCCGGGGGGGTGGTCCAAGAGACCCAGTACTTC.

Of note for this clone: Other nucleotide sequences in the sample specify the same CDR3. The rearrangement joins TRBV11-2 to TRBJ2-2; D uncertain. The germline V gene has CDR1 SGHAT and CDR2 FQNNGV. The V gene lost 0 bases and the J gene lost 6 bases, with 8 bases spanning the gap. This CDR3 has 14 amino acids. CDR3 DNA sequence: TGTGCCAGCAGCTTAGATCATGGCGCCGGGGAGCTGTTTTTT. Its protein product is CASSLDHGAGELFF.

The V gene is TRBV10-3, the J gene TRBJ2-5; D gene uncertain. The length of the CDR3 is 12 residues. V lost 2 bases, J lost 5 bases, and 6 bases lay in between. Germline V lookup: CDR1 ENHRY, CDR2 SYGVKD. CDR3 DNA: TGTGCCATCAGTGAGGGGTGGGAGACCCAGTACTTC. As protein: CAISEGWETQYF.

This clone was observed a few times. V is TRBV27 and J is TRBJ1-2; 7 bases agree with TRBD1. The CDR3 sequence is 16 residues long. V lost 6 bases to trimming and J lost 5 bases; unmatched junction nucleotides: 15. Per the germline V gene, CDR1 is MNHEY and CDR2 is SMNVEV (reference sequence). The DNA for the CDR3 is TGTGCCAGCAGCCTCACCCGGGACAGAAGTTTTTATGGCTACACCTTC. Amino acids: CASSLTRDRSFYGYTF.

The genes are TRBV2 and TRBJ1-2; 10 bases fit TRBD1. Unmatched junction bases numbered 2, after V lost 6 bases and J lost 4 bases. CDR1 SNHLY and CDR2 FYNNEI come from the germline V gene. The CDR3 contains 13 residues. The CDR3 DNA follows: TGTGCCAGCAGGACAGGGGGCGTCTATGGCTACACCTTC. This gives the protein CASRTGGVYGYTF.

In DNA, the CDR3 is TGTGCCTGGGGGACAGGGGAAGATCAGCCCCAGCATTTT. It translates to CAWGTGEDQPQHF. The J gene is TRBJ1-5, the V gene TRBV30, with 10 bases lining up with TRBD1. CDR1 and CDR2 (germline): GTSNPN, SVGIG (reference sequence). This CDR3 comprises 13 residues. The junction had 3 bases not matched to a gene; V was cut back by 5 bases and J by 5 bases.